This is a list of T cell receptor beta chains from one sample in a study of shared clonotypes between healthy human individuals. Clones were sequenced by immunoSEQ multiplex PCR, and TCRdb holds only the in-frame ones, with some missing. This table has approximately 980,000 clones, around 80% appearing once. The sequenced sample was memory CD4+ T cells sorted from blood. The receptors originated from a man between 18 and 35 years old in good health. The CDR3 runs from the conserved cysteine through the conserved F or W. A D gene is named only where the DNA matches it firmly. Rows give clone size only sometimes, using once, few, many, or a class for an expanded clone.

clone size	V gene	J gene	D gene	CDR3 protein	CDR3 DNA
once	TRBV29-1	TRBJ2-2	TRBD2	CSAFEGLAVGGELFF	TGCAGTGCTTTCGAGGGACTAGCGGTGGGCGGGGAGCTGTTTTTT
.	TRBV10-2	TRBJ2-3	TRBD1	CASGQGRGYTQYF	TGCGCCAGTGGACAGGGGAGGGGGTATACGCAGTATTTT
.	TRBV28	TRBJ1-2	.	CASSEPGKEGYTF	TGTGCCAGCAGTGAGCCAGGGAAGGAAGGCTACACCTTC
.	TRBV5-3	TRBJ1-4	.	CARSLGQTNEKLFF	TGTGCCAGAAGCTTGGGTCAGACTAATGAAAAACTGTTTTTT
.	TRBV28	TRBJ1-4	.	CAVVGGAANEKLFF	TGTGCCGTTGTGGGGGGGGCGGCTAATGAAAAACTGTTTTTT
.	TRBV11-2	TRBJ2-7	TRBD1	CASSLGVGQGAHEQYF	TGTGCCAGCAGCTTAGGGGTCGGGCAGGGGGCGCACGAGCAGTACTTC
.	TRBV5-1	TRBJ2-1	TRBD2	CASSLGTSGGPEQFF	TGCGCCAGCAGCTTGGGCACTAGCGGGGGCCCTGAGCAGTTCTTC
.	TRBV5-1	TRBJ2-1	TRBD2	CASSWTSGVNYNEQFF	TGCGCCAGCAGTTGGACTAGCGGGGTTAACTACAATGAGCAGTTCTTC
.	TRBV5-1	TRBJ2-7	TRBD2	CASTLTSGFTYEQYF	TGCGCCAGCACCCTGACTAGCGGGTTTACCTACGAGCAGTACTTC
.	TRBV5-1	TRBJ2-5	TRBD2	CASSLRLAGATGTQYF	TGCGCCAGCAGCTTGCGACTAGCGGGGGCCACAGGGACCCAGTACTTC
few	TRBV19	TRBJ2-1	.	CASSLNIPGAEQFF	TGTGCCAGTAGTCTGAACATCCCAGGGGCCGAGCAGTTCTTC
.	TRBV2	TRBJ2-5	.	CASSDYRVGYF	TGTGCCAGCAGTGATTACCGAGTCGGCTACTTC
few	TRBV5-1	TRBJ1-4	.	CASSLNVNEKLFF	TGCGCCAGCAGCTTGAACGTTAATGAAAAACTGTTTTTT
.	TRBV12-5	TRBJ2-1	TRBD2	CASGLVLGTSGPSSYNEQFF	TGTGCTAGTGGTTTGGTATTAGGGACTAGCGGGCCGAGCTCCTACAATGAGCAGTTCTTC
.	TRBV2	TRBJ1-1	.	CASSGTRATEAFF	TGTGCCAGCAGTGGTACCCGGGCCACTGAAGCTTTCTTT
.	TRBV19	TRBJ2-7	.	CASSIGRGPFYEQYF	TGTGCCAGTAGTATAGGGCGGGGGCCTTTTTACGAGCAGTACTTC
.	TRBV18	TRBJ1-4	.	CASSQWDAVGKLFF	TGTGCCAGCTCACAATGGGATGCGGTTGGAAAACTGTTTTTT
many	TRBV11-3	TRBJ2-1	TRBD2	CASSLEAGFNEQFF	TGTGCCAGCAGCTTAGAAGCGGGGTTCAATGAGCAGTTCTTC
.	TRBV6-1	TRBJ1-5	.	CASSERRGDYSNQPQHF	TGTGCCAGCAGTGAGAGACGGGGGGATTATAGCAATCAGCCCCAGCATTTT
once	TRBV5-5	TRBJ2-7	.	CASSGVEEQYF	TGTGCCAGCAGCGGGGTAGAGGAGCAGTACTTC
.	TRBV19	TRBJ2-7	.	CASSIDLQGRSYEQYF	TGTGCCAGTAGTATAGATCTACAGGGCCGCTCCTACGAGCAGTACTTC
.	TRBV6-1	TRBJ2-5	.	CASSEQGGQGETQYF	TGTGCCAGCAGTGAACAGGGGGGGCAGGGGGAGACCCAGTACTTC
.	TRBV7-2	TRBJ1-4	.	CASSPGAERGEKLFF	TGTGCCAGCAGCCCAGGAGCCGAGAGGGGTGAAAAACTGTTTTTT
.	TRBV5-1	TRBJ2-1	.	CASSGDWTSYNEQFF	TGCGCCAGCAGCGGGGACTGGACCTCCTACAATGAGCAGTTCTTC
.	TRBV7-8	TRBJ2-3	TRBD1	CASSAFQQGSVVRQYF	TGTGCCAGCAGCGCCTTTCAACAGGGGAGCGTAGTCCGGCAGTATTTT
.	TRBV7-9	TRBJ1-6	.	CASSRDNSPLHF	TGTGCCAGCAGCAGGGATAATTCACCCCTCCACTTT
.	TRBV28	TRBJ1-2	.	CASSPGDNYGYTF	TGTGCCAGCAGTCCGGGGGACAACTATGGCTACACCTTC
.	TRBV5-1	TRBJ2-2	.	CASASGLGELFF	TGCGCCAGCGCCTCCGGGTTGGGGGAGCTGTTTTTT
.	TRBV18	TRBJ1-1	TRBD1	CASSPNRQGMNTEAFF	TGTGCCAGCTCACCGAACCGACAGGGAATGAACACTGAAGCTTTCTTT
.	TRBV7-9	TRBJ1-1	.	CASSLVASNTEAFF	TGTGCCAGCAGCTTAGTTGCGAGTAACACTGAAGCTTTCTTT
.	TRBV19	TRBJ1-6	TRBD1	CASSTQGMYNSPLHF	TGTGCCAGTAGTACACAGGGGATGTATAATTCACCCCTCCACTTT
.	TRBV7-2	TRBJ2-5	.	CASSPPGQETQYF	TGTGCCAGCAGCCCCCCGGGTCAAGAGACCCAGTACTTC
.	TRBV10-3	TRBJ1-3	.	CAISVDRFQNTIYF	TGTGCCATCAGTGTTGACCGATTCCAAAACACCATATATTTT
.	TRBV18	TRBJ2-5	.	CASSAAQETQYF	TGTGCCAGCTCGGCGGCACAAGAGACCCAGTACTTC
.	TRBV25-1	TRBJ1-4	TRBD1	CASSGQGNEKLFF	TGTGCCAGCAGTGGACAGGGGAATGAAAAACTGTTTTTT